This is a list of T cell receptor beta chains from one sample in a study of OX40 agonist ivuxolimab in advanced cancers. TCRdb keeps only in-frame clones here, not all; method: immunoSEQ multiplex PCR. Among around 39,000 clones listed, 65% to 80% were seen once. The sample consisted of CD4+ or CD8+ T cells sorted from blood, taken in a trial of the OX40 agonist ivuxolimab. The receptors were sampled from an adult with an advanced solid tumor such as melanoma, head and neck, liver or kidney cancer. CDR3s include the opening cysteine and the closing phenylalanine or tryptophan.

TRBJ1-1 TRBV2 CASSWTGTEAFF
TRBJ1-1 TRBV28 CASSFLDSTNTEAFF
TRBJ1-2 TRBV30 CAERAFNYGYTF
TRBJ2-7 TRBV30 CAWSRTGGPLYF
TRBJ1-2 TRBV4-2 CASSSGQGRSYTF
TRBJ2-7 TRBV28 CASSFARGYEQYF
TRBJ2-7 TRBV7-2 CASSFTGTSGYEQYF
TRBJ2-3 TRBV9 CASSPLPAGGRDTQYF
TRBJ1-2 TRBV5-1 CASSISNNYGYTF
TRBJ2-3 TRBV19 CASIPGTDTDTQYF
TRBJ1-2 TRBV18 CASSVGPDYGYTF
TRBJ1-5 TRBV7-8 CASSLENSFSNQPQHF
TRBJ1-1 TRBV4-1 CASGQNRNTEAFF
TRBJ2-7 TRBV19 CASSIDSGTVYEQYF
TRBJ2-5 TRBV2 CASNTDSVQETQYF
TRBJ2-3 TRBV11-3 CASSPAGTSGDLFRTDTQYF
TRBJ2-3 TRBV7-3 CASSLNPTLAGAGDTQYF
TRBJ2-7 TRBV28 CASSFFVTGIYEQYF
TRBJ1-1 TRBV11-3 CASSFPGTVGEAFF
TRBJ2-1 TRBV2 CASSEGLGGTYNEQFF
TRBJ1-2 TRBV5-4 CASSFKIGYTF
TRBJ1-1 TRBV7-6 CASSLGVGGVTEAFF
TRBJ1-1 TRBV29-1 CSVKTTEAFF
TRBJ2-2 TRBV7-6 CASSLVLAGELFF
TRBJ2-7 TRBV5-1 CASSLEGRPPSGEQYF
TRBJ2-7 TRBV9 CASSVGWGYEQYF
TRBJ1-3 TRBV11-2 CASSLEAGVHTIYF
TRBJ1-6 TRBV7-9 CASSLGSDNSPLHF
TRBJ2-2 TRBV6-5 CASSPPTVYTGELFF
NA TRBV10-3 CAIAGGGRGEQYF
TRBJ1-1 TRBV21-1 CASSRGGSMNTEAFF
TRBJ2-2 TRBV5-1 CASSLDHRGTGELFF
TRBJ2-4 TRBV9 CASSDWGGTFGIQYF
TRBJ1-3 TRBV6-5 CASSPDRFSGNTIYF
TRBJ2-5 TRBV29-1 CSVGGASGGQETQYF
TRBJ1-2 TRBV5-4 CASSTRDRTYGYTF
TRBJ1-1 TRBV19 CASETGAASNTEAFF
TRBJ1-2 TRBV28 CASSSSNPYGYTF
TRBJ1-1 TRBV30 CAWSVAGGTEAFF